The clone carrying this T cell receptor beta chain appeared many times. Its antigen is undetermined. This sample was taken from a study of CD8+ T cells in alopecia areata. Whole-study results and caveats: Scalp clonality decreased significantly with tofacitinib, and so did expanded CD8+ clones among the top 100. Numerous expanded lesional clones remained in scalp and blood during tofacitinib.

Stated treatment: oral pan-JAK inhibitor, 5-10 mg twice daily. Sampling of alopecia areata patients yielded lesional scalp punch biopsies as well as peripheral blood. After isolation, RNA underwent reverse transcription to generate cDNA as the sequencing template. Some clones are missing from TCRdb's copy, which holds only in-frame ones; the method was immunoSEQ multiplex PCR. The table has under 150,000 clones, less than 60% seen once; the top ten hold 3% to 4%. This receptor was taken from a human donor with alopecia areata. The sequencing used CD4+ T cells sorted from blood, collected at week 24, from a patient treated with tofacitinib.

Written as DNA, the CDR3 is TGTGCCAGCAGCTTAGTAGTGCGAGATACGCAGTATTTT. It encodes CASSLVVRDTQYF. The rearrangement joins TRBV7-2 to TRBJ2-3; D gene ambiguous. This CDR3 has 13 amino acids. Between the trimmed V and J ends, which lost 1 base and 5 bases, there was a span of 7 bases. Germline CDR1 SGHTA, CDR2 FQGNSA. The full variable domain, rest sourced from reference TRBV7-2 and TRBJ2-3, is GAGVSQSPSNKVTEKGKDVELRCDPISGHTALYWYRQSLGQGLEFLIYFQGNSAPDKSGLPSDRFSAERTGGSVSTLTIQRTQQEDSAVYLCASSLVVRDTQYFGPGTRLTVL.